Below are 9 T cell receptor beta chains sequenced from a single sample in a study of T cell repertoires in cytomegalovirus infection (dated by TCRdb to about 2019). Data came from an Illumina HiSeq 1500. TCRdb reworked the public reads: Q25 trimming with fastp, MiXCR clone assembly, productive beta chains retained. Rows with a matching CDR3 protein are joined into one entry that keeps the most common DNA and genes. Across this sample there are about 740,000 distinct CDR3 sequences, with roughly 33% seen only once. About 18% of the sample is held by the ten biggest clonotypes. This specimen's treatment or condition label, per the study, means: in vitro stimulation with specific CMV peptide epitopes to enrich CMV-specific T cells. What these receptors recognize is not known. The sequencing used cultured PBMCs, collected from culture after CMV antigen stimulation. These receptors originate from a human donor in good health (CMV status not recorded). Some clones in this sample may be carry-over from other donors' samples.

In its sample, this clonotype was seen many times. This chain joins TRBV12-3 or TRBV12-4 and TRBJ1-1, with D unclear. The length of the CDR3 is 15 residues. The germline V and J ends were trimmed by 4 bases and 2 bases, with 14 bases remaining between them. CDR3 sequence (DNA): TGTGCCAGCAGTTCCCTAACTTCACCTAACACTGAAGCTTTCTTT. This encodes CASSSLTSPNTEAFF.

This clonotype was picked up one time. The chain links TRBV10-2 to TRBJ2-1, with unresolved D. The CDR3 is made up of 15 amino acids. CDR1 is WSHSY, CDR2 SAAADI, per germline. Trimming took 2 bases from V and 4 from J, leaving 12 bases between them. Here the CDR3 reads CASSEGPLRYNEQFF. The CDR3 coding sequence is TGCGCCAGCAGTGAGGGCCCGCTCCGGTACAATGAGCAGTTCTTC.

The V gene is TRBV7-2, the J gene TRBJ2-2; a weak D match, TRBD2 (6 bases). CDR3 size: 16 residues. Germline values: CDR1 SGHTA, CDR2 FQGNSA. V lost 5 bases, J lost 0 bases, and 13 bases lay in between. The CDR3 DNA sequence: TGTGCCAGCAGCCTTGGCGGGATGTCGAACACCGGGGAGCTGTTTTTT. Translation: CASSLGGMSNTGELFF.

With respect to this clonotype: This clone may be a read error of a much larger clone one base away. It is unclear where the CDR3 begins or ends on the DNA, so no DNA is shown, and the CDR3 is as TCRdb lists it. This chain uses TRBV7-8 with TRBJ2-3; the listed D gene, TRBD2, was not tested against the DNA. The CDR3 spans 15 residues, counting both ends. Germline V gene lookup returns CDR1 SGHVS and CDR2 FQNEAQ. The CDR3 loop reads CASHPVAGGADTQNF.

The V call is TRBV6-2 or TRBV6-3, the J call TRBJ1-1, with D possibly matching TRBD1 (6 bases). Germline V gives CDR1 MNHEY, CDR2 SVGEGT. With 11 bases removed from V and 0 bases from J, the gap between germline ends came to 19 bases. The CDR3 has 15 residues. CDR3 sequence reads: CACSRQGGMNTEAFF. The CDR3 DNA is TGTGCCTGCTCCCGACAAGGGGGGATGAACACTGAAGCTTTCTTT.

To note about this clonotype: A clone one base away is much larger, so this may be a read error. The chain links TRBV28 to TRBJ2-1; D gene unclear. Germline V gene data show CDR1 as MDHEN and CDR2 as SYDVKM. This CDR3 is built from 12 residues. Trimming took 9 bases from V and 5 from J, leaving 11 bases between them. The CDR3 DNA reads TGTGCCAGAAGTGAACTCAACAATGAGCAGTTCTTC. It specifies CARSELNNEQFF. The whole variable domain, remainder taken from reference TRBV28 and TRBJ2-1, is DVKVTQSSRYLVKRTGEKVFLECVQDMDHENMFWYRQDPGLGLRLIYFSYDVKMKEKGDIPEGYSVSREKKERFSLILESASTNQTSMYLCARSELNNEQFFGPGTRLTVL.

The chain couples TRBV7-2 to TRBJ2-5, with 7 bases fitting TRBD1. Germline CDR1 is SGHTA and CDR2 is FQGNSA. Losses at the gene ends were 5 bases for V and 0 bases for J; bases not matched to a gene: 3. The CDR3 has 14 amino acids. The CDR3: CASSPGQYQETQYF. CDR3 in DNA: TGTGCCAGCAGCCCGGGACAGTACCAAGAGACCCAGTACTTC.

This clonotype has at least ten counts. The chain is built from TRBV7-2 and TRBJ2-7; D possibly corresponds to TRBD1 (6 bases). The CDR3 is 15 amino acids. V gave up 3 bases and J gave up 1 base, with 13 bases separating them. Germline CDR1 and CDR2: SGHTA and FQGNSA. The CDR3 sequence: CASSFGQFNSYEQYF. Here the CDR3 DNA reads TGTGCCAGCAGCTTCGGACAGTTTAATTCCTACGAGCAGTACTTC.

The V and J genes are TRBV28 and TRBJ2-7; D not resolved. Germline loops: CDR1 MDHEN, CDR2 SYDVKM. V lost 2 bases to trimming and J lost 6 bases, with 8 bases between them. The CDR3 sequence is 12 residues long. Here the CDR3 DNA reads TGTGCCAGCAGTTTAGCGACAAGCGAGCAGTACTTC. It is translated as CASSLATSEQYF.